Below, one T cell receptor (beta chain) is given with its context. There are a few counts of this clonotype. What this receptor recognizes is not known. Per-base qualities were not stored, and no clone one base away is much larger. This record belongs to a study of T cell repertoires in cytomegalovirus infection (dated by TCRdb to 2018 to 2020). Turning to the overall study: The HLA type of each donor mattered for the analysis, because public TCR beta signatures pointed to carriage of CMV infection along with the matching HLA type. Findings and caveats that apply to the study as a whole: The ex vivo response was dominated by HLA-C-restricted CMV-specific TCR beta clonotypes, which also provided the single most frequent clonotype in two of eight donors. In both this cohort and an independent roughly 350-donor cohort, the cumulative frequency of public TCR beta family members distinguished carriers of CMV infection plus the relevant HLA type.

CDR1 and CDR2 were assigned from the germline V gene as MDHEN and SYDVKM. Here V drops 3 bases and J drops 5 bases, and the junction holds 5 bases not matched to any gene. The CDR3, from cysteine to phenylalanine, totals 14 residues. Only the CDR3 DNA is retained, 42 bases long and in frame from the first base. TCRdb names Illumina HiSeq 1500 as the instrument used. The public reads were reanalyzed by TCRdb: fastp trimming at Q25, MiXCR alignment, in-frame beta chains only. Every entry covers one CDR3 protein and lists the most common genes and DNA from its rows. Counted in this sample were 170,000 or so distinct CDR3 sequences; about 15% of them appeared once. The leading ten clones occupy around 25% of the sample.

The chain joins TRBV28 to TRBJ2-7, with 9 junctional bases fitting TRBD1. This clonotype was obtained from a human donor in good health (CMV status not recorded). Some clones in this sample may be carry-over from other donors' samples. Input material: CD8+ T cells from PBMCs. In nucleotide form, the sequence is TGTGCCAGCAGTTTCACAGGGGGCGGGGACGAGCAGTACTTC. Protein translation: CASSFTGGGDEQYF.